These T cell receptor beta chains were read from a single sample in a study of blood T cell repertoires in COVID-19. Assay used: immunoSEQ multiplex PCR; TCRdb lists only in-frame clones, some missing. The sample includes about 230,000 clones, 88% of them seen just once. Material for sequencing was PBMCs or T cells enriched from blood (not recorded which). The origin of the receptors is a woman aged 40 to 55 with acute COVID-19. The CDR3 runs from the conserved cysteine through the conserved F or W. D genes are given only for firm matches. For some rows the clone size is stated as once, few or many, or as a class when expanded; others skip it.

CDR3nt: TGTGCCAGCAGCCAAGGTGGGACAGGGGGCCATGGCTACACCTTC
CDR3aa: CASSQGGTGGHGYTF
abundance: .
v_gene: TRBV14
d_gene: TRBD1
j_gene: TRBJ1-2

CDR3nt: TGCGCCAGCAGCCAAGATGGACAAGACAATCAGCCCCAGCATTTT
CDR3aa: CASSQDGQDNQPQHF
abundance: .
v_gene: TRBV4-3
d_gene: .
j_gene: TRBJ1-5

CDR3nt: TGTGCCAGCAGCCAAGTGGGATCGGGGGTCGAGCAGTACTTC
CDR3aa: CASSQVGSGVEQYF
abundance: .
v_gene: TRBV4-2
d_gene: .
j_gene: TRBJ2-7

CDR3nt: TGTGCCAGCAGTGAGACTCAGACAACTAATGAAAAACTGTTTTTT
CDR3aa: CASSETQTTNEKLFF
abundance: .
v_gene: TRBV6-1
d_gene: .
j_gene: TRBJ1-4

CDR3nt: TGCGCCAGCAGTGAGGGGGCATTGGCCACTGAAGCTTTCTTT
CDR3aa: CASSEGALATEAFF
abundance: .
v_gene: TRBV10-1
d_gene: .
j_gene: TRBJ1-1

CDR3nt: TGCGCCAGCAGTGTCCAGCAAGAGACCCAGTACTTC
CDR3aa: CASSVQQETQYF
abundance: .
v_gene: TRBV10-2
d_gene: .
j_gene: TRBJ2-5

CDR3nt: TGTGCCAGCAGCCTCCGGGTCTCGCCCTACGAGCAGTACTTC
CDR3aa: CASSLRVSPYEQYF
abundance: .
v_gene: TRBV7-2
d_gene: .
j_gene: TRBJ2-7

CDR3nt: TGTGCCAGCAGCGGCTCGACGGGACAGGTTACTGGCTACACCTTC
CDR3aa: CASSGSTGQVTGYTF
abundance: few
v_gene: TRBV7-8
d_gene: TRBD1
j_gene: TRBJ1-2

CDR3nt: TGTGCCAGCAGTGAGAGAGGTCTAGCCCAGCATTTT
CDR3aa: CASSERGLAQHF
abundance: few
v_gene: TRBV12-3/TRBV12-4
d_gene: .
j_gene: TRBJ1-5

CDR3nt: TGTGCCAGCAGCTCCCCCACCGGGACTAGCGGGTTTTGGGAGCAGTTCTTC
CDR3aa: CASSSPTGTSGFWEQFF
abundance: .
v_gene: TRBV11-2
d_gene: TRBD2
j_gene: TRBJ2-1

CDR3nt: TGTGCCAGCAGCCGACTTGCCCTTGGGCAGTACTTC
CDR3aa: CASSRLALGQYF
abundance: .
v_gene: TRBV21-1
d_gene: .
j_gene: TRBJ2-7

CDR3nt: TGCGCCAGCAGCCCGTTTCAGGGAGGGCACCCCCCTGAGCAGTTCTTC
CDR3aa: CASSPFQGGHPPEQFF
abundance: .
v_gene: TRBV4-1
d_gene: TRBD2
j_gene: TRBJ2-1

CDR3nt: TGTGCCAGCAGCGTAGCTGGAGACAGGGGCAGTGAAGCTTTCTTT
CDR3aa: CASSVAGDRGSEAFF
abundance: .
v_gene: TRBV9
d_gene: TRBD1
j_gene: TRBJ1-1

CDR3nt: TGTGCCAGCGGGGGACAGGGGATAGGTGGCTACACCTTC
CDR3aa: CASGGQGIGGYTF
abundance: .
v_gene: TRBV2
d_gene: TRBD1
j_gene: TRBJ1-2

CDR3nt: TGTGCCAGCAGCCGATATACGGCGGGGAACACCGGGGAGCTGTTTTTT
CDR3aa: CASSRYTAGNTGELFF
abundance: .
v_gene: TRBV3-1/TRBV3-2
d_gene: .
j_gene: TRBJ2-2

CDR3nt: TGCGCCAGCAGTCACGGGACAGCGAGCAATCAGCCCCAGCATTTT
CDR3aa: CASSHGTASNQPQHF
abundance: .
v_gene: TRBV23-1
d_gene: TRBD1
j_gene: TRBJ1-5

CDR3nt: TGTGCCAGCAAGAGGGCCGAACAGGGTGAGCAGTTCTTC
CDR3aa: CASKRAEQGEQFF
abundance: .
v_gene: TRBV2
d_gene: .
j_gene: TRBJ2-1

CDR3nt: TGCGCCAGCAGAGAACAGGGCTACGAGCAGTACTTC
CDR3aa: CASREQGYEQYF
abundance: .
v_gene: TRBV10-2
d_gene: .
j_gene: TRBJ2-7

CDR3nt: TGTGCCAGCTCACCGGCCCGGGGATTGAACACTGAAGCTTTCTTT
CDR3aa: CASSPARGLNTEAFF
abundance: once
v_gene: TRBV18
d_gene: .
j_gene: TRBJ1-1

CDR3nt: TGTGCCAGCAGCCGCCCCGGGGAGACCCAGTACTTC
CDR3aa: CASSRPGETQYF
abundance: .
v_gene: TRBV7-2
d_gene: .
j_gene: TRBJ2-5

CDR3nt: TGTGCCAGCAGCCCACCCCGCCAGAGCACAGATACGCAGTATTTT
CDR3aa: CASSPPRQSTDTQYF
abundance: .
v_gene: TRBV7-9
d_gene: .
j_gene: TRBJ2-3

CDR3nt: TGTGCCACCCGAAGAACGGGGGACTATGGCTACACCTTC
CDR3aa: CATRRTGDYGYTF
abundance: .
v_gene: TRBV19
d_gene: .
j_gene: TRBJ1-2

CDR3nt: TGTGCCAGCAGTGAAGCGCGCAGGGGTGGTTACACCTTC
CDR3aa: CASSEARRGGYTF
abundance: .
v_gene: TRBV6-1
d_gene: .
j_gene: TRBJ1-2

CDR3nt: TGTGCCAGCAGTTTACCGGGACTAGGCTCATATGAGCAGTTCTTC
CDR3aa: CASSLPGLGSYEQFF
abundance: .
v_gene: TRBV6-5
d_gene: TRBD2
j_gene: TRBJ2-1

CDR3nt: TGCGCCAGCAGTGAGTCCAAAGCGGGGGTCGGCGAGCAGTACTTC
CDR3aa: CASSESKAGVGEQYF
abundance: .
v_gene: TRBV10-1
d_gene: TRBD2
j_gene: TRBJ2-7

CDR3nt: TGTGCCACCTCGGAGAGGGGGTACTATGGCTACACCTTC
CDR3aa: CATSERGYYGYTF
abundance: .
v_gene: TRBV19
d_gene: .
j_gene: TRBJ1-2

CDR3nt: TGTGCCAGTAGTATCCGGGCGGGAGGGATCCAGGAGCAGTTCTTC
CDR3aa: CASSIRAGGIQEQFF
abundance: .
v_gene: TRBV19
d_gene: TRBD2
j_gene: TRBJ2-1

CDR3nt: TGTGCCAGCAGCTTTTTTTTCTCGGACACTGAAGCTTTCTTT
CDR3aa: CASSFFFSDTEAFF
abundance: .
v_gene: TRBV9
d_gene: .
j_gene: TRBJ1-1

CDR3nt: TGTGCCAGCAGTTCGACAGGGGATTATCTCTACGAGCAGTACTTC
CDR3aa: CASSSTGDYLYEQYF
abundance: .
v_gene: TRBV27
d_gene: TRBD1
j_gene: TRBJ2-7

CDR3nt: TGCAGTGCTAGTTGGAATGAGGCGTATAATTCACCCCTCCACTTT
CDR3aa: CSASWNEAYNSPLHF
abundance: .
v_gene: TRBV20-1
d_gene: .
j_gene: TRBJ1-6

CDR3nt: TGTGCCAGCAGCCTCTTCGCTAACTATGGCTACACCTTC
CDR3aa: CASSLFANYGYTF
abundance: .
v_gene: TRBV7-2
d_gene: .
j_gene: TRBJ1-2

CDR3nt: TGTGCCAGCAGCAAGATTCTAGCGGGGAAGGGACCAGATACGCAGTATTTT
CDR3aa: CASSKILAGKGPDTQYF
abundance: .
v_gene: TRBV3-1/TRBV3-2
d_gene: TRBD2
j_gene: TRBJ2-3

CDR3nt: TGCAGCCAAGGGGGGGGATCAGATACGCAGTATTTT
CDR3aa: CSQGGGSDTQYF
abundance: .
v_gene: TRBV29-1
d_gene: .
j_gene: TRBJ2-3

CDR3nt: TGTGCTAGTGGTTTGTTCTTGGCAGGGATCCCTGAAGCTTTCTTT
CDR3aa: CASGLFLAGIPEAFF
abundance: once
v_gene: TRBV12-5
d_gene: .
j_gene: TRBJ1-1

CDR3nt: TGTGCCAGCAGCGACCGACTGATTAGCAATCAGCCCCAGCATTTT
CDR3aa: CASSDRLISNQPQHF
abundance: .
v_gene: TRBV5-8
d_gene: .
j_gene: TRBJ1-5

CDR3nt: TGTGCCAGCAGTTCGACTAGCGGGAGCACAGATACGCAGTATTTT
CDR3aa: CASSSTSGSTDTQYF
abundance: .
v_gene: TRBV6-4
d_gene: TRBD2
j_gene: TRBJ2-3

CDR3nt: TGTGCCAGCAAGAGACAGGGGAGGGGATTCACCCTCCACTTT
CDR3aa: CASKRQGRGFTLHF
abundance: .
v_gene: TRBV6-5
d_gene: TRBD1
j_gene: TRBJ1-6

CDR3nt: TGTGCCAGCAGTGAAGGACTAGCGGGGGGGCTAAATGAGCAGTTCTTC
CDR3aa: CASSEGLAGGLNEQFF
abundance: .
v_gene: TRBV2
d_gene: TRBD2
j_gene: TRBJ2-1

CDR3nt: TGTGCCACCAGTGATCTGGGGACTAGCGGGAGCGCAGATACGCAGTATTTT
CDR3aa: CATSDLGTSGSADTQYF
abundance: .
v_gene: TRBV24-1
d_gene: TRBD2
j_gene: TRBJ2-3

CDR3nt: TGTGCCACTCAGAAGACTGAGACAGATACGCAGTATTTT
CDR3aa: CATQKTETDTQYF
abundance: .
v_gene: TRBV2
d_gene: .
j_gene: TRBJ2-3

CDR3nt: TGTGCCAGCAGCTTAAGGGTTGCTAGCGGGAGTTTCTCCTACAATGAGCAGTTCTTC
CDR3aa: CASSLRVASGSFSYNEQFF
abundance: .
v_gene: TRBV7-2
d_gene: TRBD2
j_gene: TRBJ2-1

CDR3nt: TGTGCCACCAGTGAGCCCGGGTCCGGGGGGACGCAGTATTTT
CDR3aa: CATSEPGSGGTQYF
abundance: .
v_gene: TRBV24-1
d_gene: TRBD2
j_gene: TRBJ2-3

CDR3nt: TGTGCCAGCAGCAAGGACAGGGTGGGGGAAAAACTGTTTTTT
CDR3aa: CASSKDRVGEKLFF
abundance: .
v_gene: TRBV21-1
d_gene: .
j_gene: TRBJ1-4

CDR3nt: TGTGCCAGCAGTGAATATCCGGGAGGCTACACCTTC
CDR3aa: CASSEYPGGYTF
abundance: .
v_gene: TRBV25-1
d_gene: .
j_gene: TRBJ1-2

CDR3nt: TGTGCCATCAGTGACGCGACTAGCGGGAGTGGTGAGCAGTTCTTC
CDR3aa: CAISDATSGSGEQFF
abundance: .
v_gene: TRBV10-3
d_gene: TRBD2
j_gene: TRBJ2-1

CDR3nt: TGTGCCTGGAGTGGGACAGCGAACACTGAAGCTTTCTTT
CDR3aa: CAWSGTANTEAFF
abundance: .
v_gene: TRBV30
d_gene: .
j_gene: TRBJ1-1

CDR3nt: TGTGCCAGCACCTCACCGGGAGGTGTGAACACTGAAGCTTTCTTT
CDR3aa: CASTSPGGVNTEAFF
abundance: .
v_gene: TRBV7-9
d_gene: .
j_gene: TRBJ1-1

CDR3nt: TGTGCCAGCAGCTTCACCCTAGCGGGGGTCCACCAAGAGACCCAGTACTTC
CDR3aa: CASSFTLAGVHQETQYF
abundance: .
v_gene: TRBV7-9
d_gene: TRBD2
j_gene: TRBJ2-5

CDR3nt: TGTGCCAGCTCACCACTAGTAATGGAGCGCGGGACAGAGGACGAAGCTTTCTTT
CDR3aa: CASSPLVMERGTEDEAFF
abundance: .
v_gene: TRBV18
d_gene: TRBD1
j_gene: TRBJ1-1

CDR3nt: TGCGCCAGCAGCCAAGGTCCAGGGGGCCGAACCGGGGAGCTGTTTTTT
CDR3aa: CASSQGPGGRTGELFF
abundance: .
v_gene: TRBV4-1
d_gene: TRBD1
j_gene: TRBJ2-2

CDR3nt: TGCGCCAGCAGCCGAGAGGGCAGCGACTATGGCTACACCTTC
CDR3aa: CASSREGSDYGYTF
abundance: .
v_gene: TRBV5-1
d_gene: .
j_gene: TRBJ1-2

CDR3nt: TGTGCCAGCAGTCCCCGACAGTACCAAGAGACCCAGTACTTC
CDR3aa: CASSPRQYQETQYF
abundance: .
v_gene: TRBV6-5
d_gene: .
j_gene: TRBJ2-5

CDR3nt: TGTGCCAGCGTTGAGACAAAACGGGGAAACACTGAAGCTTTCTTT
CDR3aa: CASVETKRGNTEAFF
abundance: once
v_gene: TRBV6-1
d_gene: .
j_gene: TRBJ1-1